These T cell receptor beta chains were read from a single sample in a study of vaccination and CD4 T cells after COVID-19. TCRdb independently ran MiXCR on the PCR reads; one entry per CDR3 protein. The sample lists around 15,000 distinct CDR3 sequences, approximately 57% occurring once. These receptors' antigens are unknown. Sequencing was performed on CD4+ T cells from blood, cultured in vitro. These receptors came from a human donor who had recovered from COVID-19. The CDR3 runs from the conserved cysteine through the conserved F or W. Fields, in order: clone size, J gene, V gene, CDR3 length, D gene, CDR3 DNA, CDR3 protein. The D gene is left open where the match is weak. Clone size is not always given. Where it is, it says once, few, many or a class for expanded clones.

abundance: NA; j_gene: TRBJ2-7; v_gene: TRBV18; len: 14; d_gene: TRBD1; CDR3nt: TGTGCCAGCTCGCCGGGGACAGGGGCCTACGAGCAGTACTTC; CDR3aa: CASSPGTGAYEQYF
abundance: once; j_gene: TRBJ1-2; v_gene: TRBV7-9; len: 13; d_gene: NA; CDR3nt: TGTGCCAGCAGCTTACGAGAGGGTTTAGGCTACACCTTC; CDR3aa: CASSLREGLGYTF
abundance: NA; j_gene: TRBJ2-5; v_gene: TRBV6-1; len: 11; d_gene: NA; CDR3nt: TGTGCCAGCGGAACGTCAGAGACCCAGTACTTC; CDR3aa: CASGTSETQYF
abundance: NA; j_gene: TRBJ2-5; v_gene: TRBV12-3/TRBV12-4; len: 11; d_gene: NA; CDR3nt: TGTGCCAGCAGTTTATCGGGGACCCAGTACTTC; CDR3aa: CASSLSGTQYF
abundance: NA; j_gene: TRBJ2-1; v_gene: TRBV7-2; len: 15; d_gene: TRBD2; CDR3nt: TGTGCCAGCAGCTTTGGGACTAGCTCCTACAATGAGCGGTTCTTC; CDR3aa: CASSFGTSSYNERFF
abundance: medium-sized; j_gene: TRBJ2-3; v_gene: TRBV7-9; len: 15; d_gene: TRBD2; CDR3nt: TGTGCCAGCAGCCTGGGGGGGACGGGAACAGATACGCAGTATTTT; CDR3aa: CASSLGGTGTDTQYF
abundance: NA; j_gene: TRBJ2-1; v_gene: TRBV20-1; len: 17; d_gene: TRBD2; CDR3nt: TGCAGCGTTTTGAGTTTAACCGGGCTAGCGGGGTACAATGAGCAGTTCTTC; CDR3aa: CSVLSLTGLAGYNEQFF
abundance: NA; j_gene: TRBJ2-3; v_gene: TRBV27; len: 17; d_gene: TRBD2; CDR3nt: TGTGCCAGCAGACAGGGACTAGCGGGGGCCCCCACAGATACGCAGTATTTT; CDR3aa: CASRQGLAGAPTDTQYF
abundance: NA; j_gene: TRBJ2-3; v_gene: TRBV7-9; len: 15; d_gene: NA; CDR3nt: TGTGCCAGCACCCTGAGCAGGGTAGGCACAGATACGCAGTATTTT; CDR3aa: CASTLSRVGTDTQYF
abundance: NA; j_gene: TRBJ2-4; v_gene: TRBV24-1; len: 15; d_gene: NA; CDR3nt: TGTGCCACCAGTGATTCAGGGGGAGGCAAAAACATTCAGTACTTC; CDR3aa: CATSDSGGGKNIQYF
abundance: NA; j_gene: TRBJ2-3; v_gene: TRBV6-1; len: 16; d_gene: TRBD1; CDR3nt: TGTGCCATCAGTGAGCCGACAGGGGGCTTAACAGATACGCAGTATTTT; CDR3aa: CAISEPTGGLTDTQYF
abundance: once; j_gene: TRBJ2-7; v_gene: TRBV27; len: 16; d_gene: NA; CDR3nt: TGTGCCAGCAGCTCCAAGACAGCCCTATTTCTCAGCGAGCAGTACTTC; CDR3aa: CASSSKTALFLSEQYF
abundance: NA; j_gene: TRBJ2-7; v_gene: TRBV7-9; len: 12; d_gene: NA; CDR3nt: TGTGCCAGCAGCTTATGGGGCGACGAGCAGTACTTC; CDR3aa: CASSLWGDEQYF
abundance: NA; j_gene: TRBJ2-2; v_gene: TRBV27; len: 15; d_gene: NA; CDR3nt: TGTGCCAGCAGTTTAGTTGGAGTTAACACCGGGGAGCTGTTTTTT; CDR3aa: CASSLVGVNTGELFF
abundance: NA; j_gene: TRBJ2-6; v_gene: TRBV12-3/TRBV12-4; len: 18; d_gene: TRBD1; CDR3nt: TGTGCCAGCAGTTCACCTGGACAGGGGGCGGGAGGGGCCAACGTCCTGACTTTC; CDR3aa: CASSSPGQGAGGANVLTF
abundance: NA; j_gene: TRBJ2-1; v_gene: TRBV12-3/TRBV12-4; len: 17; d_gene: TRBD2; CDR3nt: TGTGCCAGCAGTTTGGCGGGGGGGGCCGTTGGTCGCGATGAGCAGTTCTTC; CDR3aa: CASSLAGGAVGRDEQFF
abundance: few; j_gene: TRBJ1-5; v_gene: TRBV6-2/TRBV6-3; len: 16; d_gene: TRBD1; CDR3nt: TGTGCCAGCAGTTACTCGGGGACAGGGAGCAATCAGCCCCAGCATTTT; CDR3aa: CASSYSGTGSNQPQHF
abundance: NA; j_gene: TRBJ2-5; v_gene: TRBV2; len: 14; d_gene: TRBD1; CDR3nt: TGTGCCAGCAGGCCGGGACAGCTCCAGGGGACCCAGTACTTC; CDR3aa: CASRPGQLQGTQYF
abundance: NA; j_gene: TRBJ1-2; v_gene: TRBV2; len: 15; d_gene: TRBD1; CDR3nt: TGTGCCAGCGTACCACAGGGGGCCAATTTTAATGGCTACACCTTC; CDR3aa: CASVPQGANFNGYTF
abundance: NA; j_gene: TRBJ1-2; v_gene: TRBV12-3/TRBV12-4; len: 15; d_gene: TRBD1; CDR3nt: TGTGCCAGCAGTTTAGGTCGAGGGGGCGCAATTGGCTACACCTTC; CDR3aa: CASSLGRGGAIGYTF
abundance: NA; j_gene: TRBJ2-1; v_gene: TRBV7-3; len: 13; d_gene: TRBD2; CDR3nt: TGTGCCAGCAGCGTCCGGCGGGAGAATGAGCAGTTCTTC; CDR3aa: CASSVRRENEQFF
abundance: NA; j_gene: TRBJ1-1; v_gene: TRBV7-2; len: 12; d_gene: NA; CDR3nt: TGTGCCAGCAGCTACCGGACTGGCGAAGCTTTCTTT; CDR3aa: CASSYRTGEAFF
abundance: NA; j_gene: TRBJ2-7; v_gene: TRBV20-1; len: 17; d_gene: NA; CDR3nt: TGCAGTGCCAGGGGCCGGCCGCAGGACAGCTATCGCTACGAGCAGTACTTC; CDR3aa: CSARGRPQDSYRYEQYF
abundance: few; j_gene: TRBJ1-1; v_gene: TRBV28; len: 19; d_gene: TRBD1; CDR3nt: TGTGCCAGCAGTCCAGGGGGGGGTTGGTTCGATGCTCGGAACACTGAAGCTTTCTTT; CDR3aa: CASSPGGGWFDARNTEAFF
abundance: NA; j_gene: TRBJ1-6; v_gene: TRBV12-3/TRBV12-4; len: 13; d_gene: TRBD1; CDR3nt: TGTGCCAGCAGGCAGGGGGCAGATTCACCCCTCCACTTT; CDR3aa: CASRQGADSPLHF